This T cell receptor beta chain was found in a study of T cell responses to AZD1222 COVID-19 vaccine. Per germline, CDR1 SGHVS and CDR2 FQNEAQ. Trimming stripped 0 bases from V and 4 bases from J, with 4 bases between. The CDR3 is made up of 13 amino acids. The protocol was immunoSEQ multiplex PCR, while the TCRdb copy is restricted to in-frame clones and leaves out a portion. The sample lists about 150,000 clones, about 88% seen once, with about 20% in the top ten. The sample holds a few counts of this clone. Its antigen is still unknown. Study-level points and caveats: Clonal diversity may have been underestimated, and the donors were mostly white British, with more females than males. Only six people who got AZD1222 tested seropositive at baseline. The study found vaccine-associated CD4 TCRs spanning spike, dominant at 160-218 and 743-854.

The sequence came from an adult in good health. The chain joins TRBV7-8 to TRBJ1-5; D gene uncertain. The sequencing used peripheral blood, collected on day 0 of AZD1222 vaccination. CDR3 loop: CASSLAVNQPQHF. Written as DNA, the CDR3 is TGTGCCAGCAGCTTAGCGGTAAATCAGCCCCAGCATTTT.